Listed below are T cell receptor beta chains from one sample, sequenced in a study of tumor-infiltrating lymphocytes in glioblastoma multiforme. TCRdb reprocessed the multiplex PCR reads with MiXCR, giving one entry per CDR3 protein. The table has approximately 14,000 distinct CDR3 sequences, 70% to 75% seen once. Specimen: brain tumor tissue. These receptors were taken from a male donor with glioblastoma. Both conserved end residues are trimmed from each CDR3.

j_gene,v_gene,CDR3aa
TRBJ2-7,TRBV28,AHQREGLYEQY
TRBJ2-2,TRBV28,ASSAARRTGGLF
TRBJ2-2,TRBV7-3,AGSHGHYTGELF
TRBJ2-1,TRBV5-6,ASSSGTYNEQF
TRBJ2-7,TRBV28,ASCYSDSCEQY
TRBJ1-2,TRBV5-5,PSSPGHRYGYT
TRBJ2-2,TRBV11-2,ASSLVRSSGGSDTGELF
TRBJ1-1,TRBV20-1,SAPSRTGINTEAF
TRBJ2-7,TRBV6-6,ASSYSGGRSSYEQY
TRBJ2-5,TRBV12-3/TRBV12-4,ASSLSYTGDTQH
TRBJ2-7,TRBV28,ASSLVAAYEQY
TRBJ1-6,TRBV6-5,ASSLQGPGNSPLH
TRBJ2-2,TRBV11-1,ASWDTGELF
TRBJ2-7,TRBV11-1,ASSSERLDRGYEQY
TRBJ1-2,TRBV19,ASSTGGSGYT
TRBJ2-7,TRBV6-5,ASSNPGQSTYEQY
TRBJ2-1,TRBV11-3,ASSPGLGSGACGRNNEQF
TRBJ2-1,TRBV11-3,ASSPGLGSGASGSNNEQF
TRBJ2-6,TRBV6-4,ASSVEGGSGANVLT
TRBJ1-1,TRBV6-1,ASIPPQGAGEAF
TRBJ2-1,TRBV11-3,AGSLVDGSEQF
TRBJ1-1,TRBV20-1,SASNPGGCTEAF
TRBJ2-1,TRBV20-1,SATLSMKYNEQF
TRBJ1-1,TRBV4-1,PSSQEISTEAF
TRBJ2-3,TRBV11-2,ACILLAGEYTQY
TRBJ1-4,TRBV11-2,ASSFSVATNEKLF
.,TRBV11-2,ASSLDGGDEQY
TRBJ1-5,TRBV10-3,AISGGGGNQPQH
TRBJ2-2,TRBV5-6,ASNLERLQGAGELF
TRBJ2-6,TRBV24-1,ATSDISTSGANVLT
TRBJ2-1,TRBV12-3/TRBV12-4,ASSLQREGLEQF
TRBJ2-7,TRBV30,AWTKREDWGSGEQY
TRBJ1-2,TRBV30,AGNRQGLTGYT
TRBJ1-3,TRBV11-3,ASSRRGSGNTIY
TRBJ1-2,TRBV20-1,SARWGRANYGYT
TRBJ2-2,TRBV11-2,ASTPSFGQGLSTDTGELF
TRBJ2-7,TRBV6-5,ASSYSLQQVHEQY
TRBJ2-7,TRBV14,ASSQVKGFVDEQY
TRBJ2-1,TRBV12-3/TRBV12-4,ASNLGVNEQF
TRBJ2-2,TRBV25-1,ASSAWTGGNTGELF
TRBJ1-5,TRBV6-1,ASTVVRGNQPQH
TRBJ2-1,TRBV20-1,SARDQFGGHNNEQF
TRBJ2-1,TRBV6-1,ASSEARTAGGAIDEQF
TRBJ2-2,TRBV11-2,ASSPWREVRTGELF
TRBJ2-3,TRBV20-1,SARDSSSTDTQY
TRBJ1-2,TRBV4-1,ASSQDRYGGNYGHT
TRBJ2-1,TRBV29-1,SSKVEAGYFNEQF
TRBJ2-5,TRBV4-1,ASSQAIYSAGGETQY
TRBJ2-7,TRBV6-2/TRBV6-3,ASRRDKTSYEQY
TRBJ2-3,TRBV6-6,ASSSVWAGSTDTQY
TRBJ2-2,TRBV11-1,ASSSHGTGNTGELF
TRBJ2-2,TRBV12-3/TRBV12-4,ASSLYRASGTNTGELF